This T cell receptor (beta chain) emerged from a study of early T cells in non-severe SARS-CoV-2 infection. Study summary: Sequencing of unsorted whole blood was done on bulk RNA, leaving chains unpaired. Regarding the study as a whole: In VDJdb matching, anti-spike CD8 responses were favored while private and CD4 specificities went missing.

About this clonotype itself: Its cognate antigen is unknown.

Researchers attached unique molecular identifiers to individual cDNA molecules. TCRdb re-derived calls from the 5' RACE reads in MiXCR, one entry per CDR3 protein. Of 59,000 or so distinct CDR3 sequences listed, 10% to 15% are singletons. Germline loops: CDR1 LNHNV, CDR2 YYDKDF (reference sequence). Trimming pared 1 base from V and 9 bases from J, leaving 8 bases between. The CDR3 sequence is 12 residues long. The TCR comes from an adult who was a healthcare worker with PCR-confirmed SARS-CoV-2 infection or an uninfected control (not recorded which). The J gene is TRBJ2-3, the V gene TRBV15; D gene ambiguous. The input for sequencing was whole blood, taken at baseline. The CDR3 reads CATSRGVDTQYF. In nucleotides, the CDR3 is TGTGCCACCAGCAGAGGAGTCGACACGCAGTATTTT.